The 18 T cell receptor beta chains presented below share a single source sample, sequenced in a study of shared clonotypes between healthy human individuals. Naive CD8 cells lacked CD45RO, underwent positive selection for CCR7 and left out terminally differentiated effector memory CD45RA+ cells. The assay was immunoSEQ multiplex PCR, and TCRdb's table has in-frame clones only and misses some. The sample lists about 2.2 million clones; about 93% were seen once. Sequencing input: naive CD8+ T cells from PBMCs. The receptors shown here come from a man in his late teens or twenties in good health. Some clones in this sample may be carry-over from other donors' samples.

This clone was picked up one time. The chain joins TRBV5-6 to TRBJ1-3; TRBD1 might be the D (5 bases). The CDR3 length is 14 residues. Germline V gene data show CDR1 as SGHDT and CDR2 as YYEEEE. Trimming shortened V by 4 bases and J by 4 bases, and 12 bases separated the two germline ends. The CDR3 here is CASSVRGTGNTIYF. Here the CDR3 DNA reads TGTGCCAGCAGCGTCCGAGGGACGGGAAACACCATATATTTT.

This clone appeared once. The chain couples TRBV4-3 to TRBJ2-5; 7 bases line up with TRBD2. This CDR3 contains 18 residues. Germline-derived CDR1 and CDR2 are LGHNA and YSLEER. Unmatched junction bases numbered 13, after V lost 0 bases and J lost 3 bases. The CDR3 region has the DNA TGCGCCAGCAGCCAAGATGGGGGGAGGGACCACCCTGAAGAGACCCAGTACTTC. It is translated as CASSQDGGRDHPEETQYF.

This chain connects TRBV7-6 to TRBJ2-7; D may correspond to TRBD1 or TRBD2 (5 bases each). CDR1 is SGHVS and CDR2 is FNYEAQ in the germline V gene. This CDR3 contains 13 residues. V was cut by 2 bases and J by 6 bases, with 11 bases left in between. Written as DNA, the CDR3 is TGTGCCAGCAGCTTATGGAGGCAGGGCGAGCAGTACTTC. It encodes CASSLWRQGEQYF.

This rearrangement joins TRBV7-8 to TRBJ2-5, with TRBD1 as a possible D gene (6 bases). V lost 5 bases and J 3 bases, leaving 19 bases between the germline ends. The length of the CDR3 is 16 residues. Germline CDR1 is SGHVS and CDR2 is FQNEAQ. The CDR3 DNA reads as TGTGCCAGCAGCCCGAGAGCCGGGACAAAGAAAGAGACCCAGTACTTC. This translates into CASSPRAGTKKETQYF.

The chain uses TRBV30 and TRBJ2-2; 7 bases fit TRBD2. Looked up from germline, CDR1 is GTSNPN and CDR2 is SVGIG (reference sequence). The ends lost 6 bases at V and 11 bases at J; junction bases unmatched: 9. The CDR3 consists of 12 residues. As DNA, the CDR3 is TGTGCCTGCCGGCGGGGGTTTATCGAGCTGTTTTTT. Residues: CACRRGFIELFF.

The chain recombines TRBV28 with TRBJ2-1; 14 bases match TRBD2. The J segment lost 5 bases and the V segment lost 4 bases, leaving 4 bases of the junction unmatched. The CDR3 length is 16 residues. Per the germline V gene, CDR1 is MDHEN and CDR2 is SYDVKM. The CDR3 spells CASSSRLAGGNNEQFF. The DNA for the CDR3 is TGTGCCAGCAGTTCTAGACTAGCGGGAGGGAACAATGAGCAGTTCTTC. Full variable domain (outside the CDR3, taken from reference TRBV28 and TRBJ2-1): DVKVTQSSRYLVKRTGEKVFLECVQDMDHENMFWYRQDPGLGLRLIYFSYDVKMKEKGDIPEGYSVSREKKERFSLILESASTNQTSMYLCASSSRLAGGNNEQFFGPGTRLTVL.

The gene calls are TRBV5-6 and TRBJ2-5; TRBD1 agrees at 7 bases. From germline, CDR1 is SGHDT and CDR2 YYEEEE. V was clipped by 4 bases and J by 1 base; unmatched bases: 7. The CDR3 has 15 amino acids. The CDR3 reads CASSPGTASQETQYF. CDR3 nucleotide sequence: TGTGCCAGCAGCCCCGGGACAGCAAGCCAAGAGACCCAGTACTTC.

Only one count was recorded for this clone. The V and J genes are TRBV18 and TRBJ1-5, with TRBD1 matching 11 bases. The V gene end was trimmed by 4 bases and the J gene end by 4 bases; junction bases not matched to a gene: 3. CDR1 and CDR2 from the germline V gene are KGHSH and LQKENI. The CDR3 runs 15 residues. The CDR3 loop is CASSLGTGGNQPQHF. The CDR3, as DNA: TGTGCCAGCTCACTCGGGACAGGGGGAAATCAGCCCCAGCATTTT.

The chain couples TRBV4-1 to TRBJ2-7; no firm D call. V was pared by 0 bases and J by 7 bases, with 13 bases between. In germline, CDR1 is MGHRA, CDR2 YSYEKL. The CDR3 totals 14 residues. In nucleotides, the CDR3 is TGCGCCAGCAGCCAAGATAACAGAGCTGGGGAGCAGTACTTC. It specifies CASSQDNRAGEQYF.

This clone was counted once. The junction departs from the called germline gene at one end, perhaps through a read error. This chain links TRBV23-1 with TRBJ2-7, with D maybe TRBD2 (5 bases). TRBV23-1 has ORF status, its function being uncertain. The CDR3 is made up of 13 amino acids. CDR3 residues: CVSGCQLSYEQYF. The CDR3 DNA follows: TGCGTCAGCGGATGCCAACTCTCCTACGAGCAGTACTTC.

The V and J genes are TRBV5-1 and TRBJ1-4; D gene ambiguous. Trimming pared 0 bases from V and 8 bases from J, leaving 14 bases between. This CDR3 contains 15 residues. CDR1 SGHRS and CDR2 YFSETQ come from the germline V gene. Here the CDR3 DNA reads TGCGCCAGCAGCTTGGGCACGGATCGAGAGGAAAAACTGTTTTTT. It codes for CASSLGTDREEKLFF.

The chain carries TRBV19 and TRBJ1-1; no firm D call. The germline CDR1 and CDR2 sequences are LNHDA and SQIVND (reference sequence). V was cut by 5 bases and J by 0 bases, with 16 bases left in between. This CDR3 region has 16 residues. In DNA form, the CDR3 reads TGTGCCAGTAGTGCCCTAACGGGAGACATGAACACTGAAGCTTTCTTT. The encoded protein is CASSALTGDMNTEAFF.

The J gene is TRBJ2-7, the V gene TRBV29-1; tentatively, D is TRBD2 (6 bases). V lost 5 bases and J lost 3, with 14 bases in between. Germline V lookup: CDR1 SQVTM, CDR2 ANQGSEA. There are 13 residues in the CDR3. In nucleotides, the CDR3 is TGCAGCGTTAAGTTTAGCGGCAGCTACGAGCAGTACTTC. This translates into CSVKFSGSYEQYF.

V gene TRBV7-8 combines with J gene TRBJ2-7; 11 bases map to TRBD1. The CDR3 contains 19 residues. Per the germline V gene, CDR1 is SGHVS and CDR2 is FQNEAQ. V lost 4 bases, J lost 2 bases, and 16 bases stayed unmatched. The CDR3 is CASSSWTGGRASRPYEQYF. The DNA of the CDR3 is TGTGCCAGCAGCTCCTGGACAGGGGGCAGAGCTAGCCGCCCCTACGAGCAGTACTTC.

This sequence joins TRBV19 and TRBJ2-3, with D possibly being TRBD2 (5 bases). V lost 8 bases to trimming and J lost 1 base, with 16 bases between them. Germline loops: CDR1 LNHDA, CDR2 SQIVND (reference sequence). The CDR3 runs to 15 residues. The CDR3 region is CASAQTIARTDTQYF. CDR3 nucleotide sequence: TGTGCCAGTGCACAAACTATAGCGCGCACAGATACGCAGTATTTT.

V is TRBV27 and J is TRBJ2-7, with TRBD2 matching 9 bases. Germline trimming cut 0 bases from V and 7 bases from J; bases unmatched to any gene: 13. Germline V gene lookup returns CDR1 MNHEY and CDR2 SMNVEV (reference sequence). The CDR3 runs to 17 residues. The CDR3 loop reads CASSLSFWREGRGEQYF. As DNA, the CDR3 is TGTGCCAGCAGTTTATCTTTTTGGCGGGAGGGCCGCGGGGAGCAGTACTTC.

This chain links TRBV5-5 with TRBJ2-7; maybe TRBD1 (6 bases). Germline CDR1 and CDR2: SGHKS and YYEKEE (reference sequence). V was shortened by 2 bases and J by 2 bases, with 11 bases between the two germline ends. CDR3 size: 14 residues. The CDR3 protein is CASSFRGGTYEQYF. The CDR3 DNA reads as TGTGCCAGCAGCTTCAGAGGGGGTACCTACGAGCAGTACTTC.

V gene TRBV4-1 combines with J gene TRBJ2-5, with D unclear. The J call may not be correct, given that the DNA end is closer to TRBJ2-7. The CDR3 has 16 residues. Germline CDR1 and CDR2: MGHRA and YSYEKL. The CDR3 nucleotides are TGCGCCAGCAGCCAAGATCGGGTCACGGCTCATGGCGAGCAGTACTTC. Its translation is CASSQDRVTAHGEQYF.